Each of the 20 T cell receptor beta chains below was sequenced from the same sample in a study of blood T cell repertoires in COVID-19. Libraries were prepared by immunoSEQ multiplex PCR; TCRdb keeps only in-frame clonotypes and omits some of them. The sample records about 89,000 clones, about 80% being singletons. Specimen: peripheral blood. These receptors came from a man between 70 and 80 years old with acute or convalescent COVID-19.

The V and J genes are TRBV12-5 and TRBJ2-1; TRBD2 matches at 10 bases. The CDR3 runs to 15 residues. Germline V CDR1 and CDR2: LGHNT, FRNRAP. With V trimmed by 4 bases and J by 4 bases, 4 bases remained unmatched. The chain's CDR3 is CASGSGLASYNEQFF. The CDR3 DNA is TGTGCTAGTGGTTCGGGACTAGCGAGTTACAATGAGCAGTTCTTC. The complete variable domain, with remaining parts taken from reference TRBV12-5 and TRBJ2-1, reads DARVTQTPRHKVTEMGQEVTMRCQPILGHNTVFWYRQTMMQGLELLAYFRNRAPLDDSGMPKDRFSAEMPDATLATLKIQPSEPRDSAVYFCASGSGLASYNEQFFGPGTRLTVL.

The chain couples TRBV7-2 to TRBJ1-2; TRBD1 agrees at 8 bases. Germline CDR1 is SGHTA and CDR2 is FQGNSA. The CDR3 loop spans 15 amino acids. With 1 base clipped from V and 7 bases from J, the junction kept 8 bases outside the gene matches. CDR3 region: CASSLDSGQGSGYTF. CDR3 nucleotide sequence: TGTGCCAGCAGCTTAGACTCAGGACAGGGCTCTGGCTACACCTTC.

J is TRBJ1-5 and V is TRBV5-6, with D unresolved. V gave up 4 bases and J gave up 0 bases, with 11 bases separating them. Germline V gene lookup returns CDR1 SGHDT and CDR2 YYEEEE. CDR3 length equals 15 residues. The CDR3 loop reads CASSLGSSSNQPQHF. CDR3 coding DNA: TGTGCCAGCAGCCTGGGGAGTAGTAGCAATCAGCCCCAGCATTTT.

The genes are TRBV4-2 and TRBJ1-1; D not resolved. Germline V lookup: CDR1 LGHNA, CDR2 YNFKEQ. Trimming took off 1 base at V and 6 bases at J, with 12 bases between the two ends. CDR3 length: 14 amino acids. The CDR3 reads CASSQVRASAEAFF. The CDR3 DNA sequence: TGTGCCAGCAGCCAAGTTCGTGCCTCGGCTGAAGCTTTCTTT.

V gene TRBV27 combines with J gene TRBJ1-4, with TRBD1 identical over 7 bases. Germline V gene sequence: CDR1 MNHEY, CDR2 SMNVEV (reference sequence). There are 13 residues in the CDR3. The V segment lost 6 bases and the J segment 7 bases; nucleotides outside the gene matches: 5. In DNA form, the CDR3 reads TGTGCCAGCAGCTTTGACAGGGTTGAAAAACTGTTTTTT. Its translation: CASSFDRVEKLFF.

The chain uses TRBV11-2 and TRBJ1-1; TRBD1 might be the D (5 bases). CDR1 is SGHAT and CDR2 is FQNNGV in the germline V gene. The V and J ends lost 4 bases and 1 base respectively, with 16 bases between them. This CDR3 has 16 residues. The CDR3 nucleotides are TGTGCCAGCAGCTCCCTTATCCTCGACAGGAACACTGAAGCTTTCTTT. It translates to CASSSLILDRNTEAFF.

The chain joins TRBV11-2 to TRBJ2-7; 7 bases map to TRBD1. CDR3 length: 14 residues. V shed 2 bases, J shed 4 bases, and the junction held 5 bases outside the gene matches. The V gene's germline CDR1 is SGHAT and CDR2 FQNNGV. The CDR3 DNA reads as TGTGCCAGCAGCTTATACAGGGGCGAATACGAGCAGTACTTC. It codes for CASSLYRGEYEQYF.

The rearrangement joins TRBV6-5 to TRBJ1-4; tentative D call: TRBD1 (5 bases). The germline V and J ends were trimmed by 6 bases and 4 bases, with 12 bases remaining between them. This CDR3 is 14 amino acids long. Germline CDR1 reads MNHEY; CDR2 reads SVGAGI. For the CDR3, the DNA is TGTGCCAGCAGACTTAGGGGAATTAATGAAAAACTGTTTTTT. Translation gives CASRLRGINEKLFF.

In DNA form, the CDR3 reads TGTGCCACCCCGACGACAGGGATCTTCTACAATGAGCAGTTCTTC. This codes for CATPTTGIFYNEQFF. The chain employs TRBV24-1 and TRBJ2-1, with 7 bases aligning to TRBD1. The CDR3 consists of 15 residues. Unmatched junction bases numbered 10, after V lost 9 bases and J lost 3 bases. The V gene's germline CDR1 is KGHDR and CDR2 SFDVKD.

The chain employs TRBV7-9 and TRBJ1-4; D ambiguous. CDR1 SEHNR and CDR2 FQNEAQ come from the germline V gene (reference sequence). CDR3 length equals 13 residues. With 4 bases removed from V and 2 bases from J, the gap between germline ends came to 5 bases. The CDR3: CASSSRTNEKLFF. The CDR3 DNA sequence: TGTGCCAGCAGCTCCAGGACTAATGAAAAACTGTTTTTT.

V gene TRBV7-9 combines with J gene TRBJ1-6, with TRBD1 as a possible D gene (5 bases). V lost 5 bases, J lost 5 bases, and 10 bases lay in between. The CDR3 is 14 residues long. Germline V gene data show CDR1 as SEHNR and CDR2 as FQNEAQ (reference sequence). Written as DNA, the CDR3 is TGTGCCAGCAGCCGACAGAATGATAATTCACCCCTCCACTTT. It yields the protein CASSRQNDNSPLHF.

This clone was seen only once. The chain has TRBV5-1 and TRBJ1-2; 8 positions match TRBD1. Germline V lookup: CDR1 SGHRS, CDR2 YFSETQ. After removal of 4 bases from V and 1 base from J, the junction contained 9 bases not matched to a gene. CDR3 size: 16 residues. DNA of the CDR3: TGCGCCAGCAGCCCCTACCCGGGACAGGATAACTATGGCTACACCTTC. Residues: CASSPYPGQDNYGYTF.

CDR3 nucleotides: TGTGCCATCAGAGGGACACAGAATAATGAAAAACTGTTTTTT. It translates to CAIRGTQNNEKLFF. This chain uses TRBV10-3 with TRBJ1-4; D is possibly TRBD1 (6 bases). CDR1 ENHRY and CDR2 SYGVKD come from the germline V gene. V shed 6 bases and J shed 4 bases, with 12 bases lying between them. The CDR3 contains 14 residues.

V usage is TRBV5-1 and J usage is TRBJ2-3; 10 bases match TRBD1. Trimming at V came to 5 bases and at J to 2 bases, leaving 5 bases not matched to a gene. The V gene's germline CDR1 is SGHRS and CDR2 YFSETQ. The CDR3 has 15 residues. CDR3 sequence (DNA): TGCGCCAGCAGGAGCGGGACAGGGGTCACAGATACGCAGTATTTT. Translating gives CASRSGTGVTDTQYF. The full variable domain, its missing parts supplied by reference TRBV5-1 and TRBJ2-3, is KAGVTQTPRYLIKTRGQQVTLSCSPISGHRSVSWYQQTPGQGLQFLFEYFSETQRNKGNFPGRFSGRQFSNSRSEMNVSTLELGDSALYLCASRSGTGVTDTQYFGPGTRLTVL.

The rearrangement joins TRBV30 to TRBJ2-3, with 11 bases lining up with TRBD2. Losses at the gene ends were 2 bases for V and 4 bases for J; bases not matched to a gene: 11. CDR1 is GTSNPN and CDR2 is SVGIG in the germline V gene (reference sequence). The length of the CDR3 is 17 residues. The CDR3 reads CAWSSSPGLAVSDTQYF. The CDR3 DNA reads TGTGCCTGGAGTTCATCCCCGGGACTAGCGGTATCAGATACGCAGTATTTT. Full variable domain (missing parts from reference TRBV30 and TRBJ2-3): SQTIHQWPATLVQPVGSPLSLECTVEGTSNPNLYWYRQAAGRGLQLLFYSVGIGQISSEVPQNLSASRPQDRQFILSSKKLLLSDSGFYLCAWSSSPGLAVSDTQYFGPGTRLTVL.

The V and J genes are TRBV10-1 and TRBJ2-1; the match to TRBD2 covers 14 bases. Germline V CDR1 and CDR2: WNHNN, SYGVQD (reference sequence). This CDR3 contains 20 residues. V dropped 4 bases and J dropped 0; count of bases not matched to a gene: 11. In DNA, the CDR3 is TGCGCCAGCAGTGCGCGAGCGGGACTAGCGGGGGACAGCTCCTACAATGAGCAGTTCTTC. It is translated as CASSARAGLAGDSSYNEQFF.

V is TRBV24-1 and J is TRBJ2-2; 7 bases are a match to TRBD1. There are 19 residues in the CDR3. V lost 3 bases to trimming and J lost 5 bases; unmatched junction nucleotides: 17. From germline, CDR1 is KGHDR and CDR2 SFDVKD. CDR3 in amino acids: CATSDRDRNTERGTGELFF. In nucleotides, the CDR3 is TGTGCCACCAGTGATCGGGACAGAAACACCGAACGAGGGACCGGGGAGCTGTTTTTT.

The rearrangement joins TRBV2 to TRBJ1-1; 8 bases align to TRBD1. V was clipped by 7 bases and J by 6 bases; unmatched bases: 10. CDR3 length: 14 residues. Germline lookup yields CDR1 SNHLY and CDR2 FYNNEI. CDR3 nucleotides: TGTGCCAGCACGCAACAGGGGGTTGGGTCTGAAGCTTTCTTT. Translated: CASTQQGVGSEAFF. The full variable domain, in which reference TRBV2 and TRBJ1-1 provide the parts outside the CDR3, is EPEVTQTPSHQVTQMGQEVILRCVPISNHLYFYWYRQILGQKVEFLVSFYNNEISEKSEIFDDQFSVERPDGSNFTLKIRSTKLEDSAMYFCASTQQGVGSEAFFGQGTRLTVV.

The sample holds a few counts of this clone. The chain couples TRBV19 to TRBJ1-1; D is perhaps TRBD1 (6 bases). This CDR3 comprises 14 residues. The germline V gene encodes CDR1 LNHDA and CDR2 SQIVND (reference sequence). Trimming cost V 7 bases and J 4 bases, with 16 bases left between them. The CDR3 protein is CASTPGGGGTEAFF. CDR3 sequence (DNA): TGTGCCAGTACACCTGGGGGCGGGGGCACTGAAGCTTTCTTT.

This clone was seen only a few times. This chain uses TRBV2 with TRBJ2-2, with TRBD1 matching over 7 bases. The CDR3 extends over 15 amino acids. Germline CDR1 is SNHLY and CDR2 is FYNNEI. Trimming cost V 1 base and J 1 base; bases outside gene matches: 0. CDR3 sequence: CASSEGTGNTGELFF. CDR3 DNA sequence: TGTGCCAGCAGTGAAGGGACAGGGAACACCGGGGAGCTGTTTTTT.